A selection of T cell receptor beta chains follows, all from one sample in a study of naive and memory T cell subsets. MiXCR, run by TCRdb on the UMI-ligation and nested PCR reads, gives a single entry per CDR3 protein. The sample shows around 24,000 distinct CDR3 sequences, about 5.2% of them seen only once. The sequenced sample was blood. Receptor source: an adult in good health. Both conserved end residues are part of each CDR3. Fields, in order: clone size, J gene, V gene, D gene, CDR3 DNA, CDR3 protein. D genes are given only for firm matches. Expanded clones are given a class, and other clones once, few, many or no size at all.

abundance: few; j_gene: TRBJ2-1; v_gene: TRBV6-8; d_gene: NA; CDR3nt: TGTGCCAGTCTACCGGGGAGTCTTACCTACAATGAGCAGTTCTTC; CDR3aa: CASLPGSLTYNEQFF
abundance: many; j_gene: TRBJ2-5; v_gene: TRBV29-1; d_gene: TRBD1; CDR3nt: TGCAGCGTGAACAGGGGGCGAAGGCAAGAGACCCAGTACTTC; CDR3aa: CSVNRGRRQETQYF
abundance: few; j_gene: TRBJ2-7; v_gene: TRBV19; d_gene: NA; CDR3nt: TGTGCCAGTAGTATCCGGCAAGGTAGTTACGAGCAGTACTTC; CDR3aa: CASSIRQGSYEQYF
abundance: few; j_gene: TRBJ2-7; v_gene: TRBV4-1; d_gene: NA; CDR3nt: TGCGCCAGCAGCCAGCTCAGGATTACGATCTACGAGCAGTACTTC; CDR3aa: CASSQLRITIYEQYF
abundance: NA; j_gene: TRBJ1-2; v_gene: TRBV11-2; d_gene: NA; CDR3nt: TGTGCCAGCAGCTTAGACCGGGGCTCGTACTATGGCTACACCTTC; CDR3aa: CASSLDRGSYYGYTF
abundance: many; j_gene: TRBJ1-4; v_gene: TRBV5-1; d_gene: NA; CDR3nt: TGCGCCAGCAGCTTTTTGAGTGCAACTAATGAAAAACTGTTTTTT; CDR3aa: CASSFLSATNEKLFF
abundance: many; j_gene: TRBJ2-2; v_gene: TRBV6-2/TRBV6-3; d_gene: NA; CDR3nt: TGTGCCAGCACCAGGCAAGGTGGCGGGGAGCTGTTTTTT; CDR3aa: CASTRQGGGELFF
abundance: many; j_gene: TRBJ2-7; v_gene: TRBV4-2; d_gene: TRBD2; CDR3nt: TGTGCCAGCAGCCCGGGACTAGCGGGAGCGACCTACGAGCAGTACTTC; CDR3aa: CASSPGLAGATYEQYF
abundance: many; j_gene: TRBJ2-5; v_gene: TRBV12-3/TRBV12-4; d_gene: NA; CDR3nt: TGTGCCAGCAGTTTCGACAGAGGCCTCCAAGAGACCCAGTACTTC; CDR3aa: CASSFDRGLQETQYF
abundance: NA; j_gene: TRBJ1-1; v_gene: TRBV7-9; d_gene: NA; CDR3nt: TGTGCCAGCAGCTTAGAAGGGTGGGCCCCCCAGAACACTGAAGCTTTCTTT; CDR3aa: CASSLEGWAPQNTEAFF
abundance: few; j_gene: TRBJ1-5; v_gene: TRBV7-2; d_gene: NA; CDR3nt: TGTGCCAGCAGCTTAACGGGGGGAGGCAATCAGCCCCAGCATTTT; CDR3aa: CASSLTGGGNQPQHF
abundance: many; j_gene: TRBJ2-2; v_gene: TRBV11-2; d_gene: TRBD2; CDR3nt: TGTGCCAGCTTCGGAGGTCGGGCTAGCGGGAGATCCGGGGAGCTGTTTTTT; CDR3aa: CASFGGRASGRSGELFF
abundance: many; j_gene: TRBJ2-2; v_gene: TRBV6-5; d_gene: NA; CDR3nt: TGTGCCAGCAGCTACGGACATCCCTCGGGCACCGGGGAGCTGTTTTTT; CDR3aa: CASSYGHPSGTGELFF
abundance: many; j_gene: TRBJ2-3; v_gene: TRBV29-1; d_gene: NA; CDR3nt: TGCAGCGTTGACAAAGGAGGGGACCGTACCACAGATACGCAGTATTTT; CDR3aa: CSVDKGGDRTTDTQYF
abundance: many; j_gene: TRBJ2-7; v_gene: TRBV28; d_gene: NA; CDR3nt: TGTGCCAGCACCATGGACAGTCGCTACGAGCAGTACTTC; CDR3aa: CASTMDSRYEQYF
abundance: NA; j_gene: TRBJ2-1; v_gene: TRBV9; d_gene: TRBD2; CDR3nt: TGTGCCAGCAGCGTAGGTAGCGGGAGGGCCAATGAGCAGTTCTTC; CDR3aa: CASSVGSGRANEQFF
abundance: many; j_gene: TRBJ1-5; v_gene: TRBV20-1; d_gene: TRBD1; CDR3nt: TGCAGTGCTACCCTCCGGGACAGGCTCAAGTTCGGTAGGGCCCAGCATTTT; CDR3aa: CSATLRDRLKFGRAQHF
abundance: few; j_gene: TRBJ2-1; v_gene: TRBV6-1; d_gene: TRBD1; CDR3nt: TGTGCCAGCAACCCCCTGGGGACAGGGCGAACAAATGAGCAGTTCTTC; CDR3aa: CASNPLGTGRTNEQFF
abundance: NA; j_gene: TRBJ1-2; v_gene: TRBV28; d_gene: TRBD1; CDR3nt: TGTGCCAGCAGTTTCCCTCAGGAGGGACAGGACCAACCAGAGTACTATGGCTACACCTTC; CDR3aa: CASSFPQEGQDQPEYYGYTF
abundance: many; j_gene: TRBJ2-7; v_gene: TRBV3-1; d_gene: TRBD2; CDR3nt: TGTGCCAGCAGCCAAGAAAGCGCGGGAGAAGGCGAGCAGTACTTC; CDR3aa: CASSQESAGEGEQYF
abundance: medium-sized; j_gene: TRBJ2-3; v_gene: TRBV4-2; d_gene: NA; CDR3nt: TGTGCCAGCAGCCAAGATCGGACAGAATCCTACACAGATACGCAGTATTTT; CDR3aa: CASSQDRTESYTDTQYF
abundance: many; j_gene: TRBJ2-5; v_gene: TRBV7-8; d_gene: NA; CDR3nt: TGTGCCAGCAGCTTAGTGAACACCTACCAAGAGACCCAGTACTTC; CDR3aa: CASSLVNTYQETQYF
abundance: many; j_gene: TRBJ1-1; v_gene: TRBV27; d_gene: NA; CDR3nt: TGTGCCAGCAGCCTCCAGGGCCCCACTGAAGCTTTCTTT; CDR3aa: CASSLQGPTEAFF